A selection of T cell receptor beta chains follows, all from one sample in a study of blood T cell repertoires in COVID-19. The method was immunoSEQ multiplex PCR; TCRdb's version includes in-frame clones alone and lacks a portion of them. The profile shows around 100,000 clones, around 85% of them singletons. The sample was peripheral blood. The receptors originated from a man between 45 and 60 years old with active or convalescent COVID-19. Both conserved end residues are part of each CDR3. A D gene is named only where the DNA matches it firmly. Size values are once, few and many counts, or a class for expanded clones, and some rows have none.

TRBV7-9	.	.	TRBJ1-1	TGTGCCAGCAGCTTAGCAGGGGGTAGGAGGACATTAGGTGAAGCTTTCTTT	CASSLAGGRRTLGEAFF
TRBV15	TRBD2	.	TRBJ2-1	TGTGCCACCAGCCCAGGAGGTGATAGCGGGAGGATGTCGCAGTTCTTC	CATSPGGDSGRMSQFF
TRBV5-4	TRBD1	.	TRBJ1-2	TGTGCCAGCAGCGGGACAGGGGGGGGCTACACCTTC	CASSGTGGGYTF
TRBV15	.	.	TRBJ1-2	TGTGCCACCAGCAGAGACCCTATGCATGGCTACACCTTC	CATSRDPMHGYTF
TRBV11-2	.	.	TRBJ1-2	TGTGCCAGCAACCGGGGTCCCCCGCCCTATGGCTACACCTTC	CASNRGPPPYGYTF
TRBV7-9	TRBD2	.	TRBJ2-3	TGTGCCAGTACGGAGCTAGCGGGCACAGATACGCAGTATTTT	CASTELAGTDTQYF
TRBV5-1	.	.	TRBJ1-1	TGCGCCAGCAGCTACGGGGTGAACACTGAAGCTTTCTTT	CASSYGVNTEAFF
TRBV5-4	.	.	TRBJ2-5	TGTGCCAGCAGCGTTGCAACAGGCCAAGAGACCCAGTACTTC	CASSVATGQETQYF
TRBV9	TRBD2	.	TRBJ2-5	TGTGCCAGCAGCGACGGACTAGCGGGAAGTGAGACCCAGTACTTC	CASSDGLAGSETQYF
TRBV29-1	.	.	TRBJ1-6	TGCAGCGTACAGACAGACTATAATTCACCCCTCCACTTT	CSVQTDYNSPLHF
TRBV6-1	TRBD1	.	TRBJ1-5	TGTGCCAGCAGTGCAGACAGGGTGGCTCGCAATCAGCCCCAGCATTTT	CASSADRVARNQPQHF
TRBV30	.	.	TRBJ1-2	TGTGCCTGGAGTGGTAGTGCCGCAGGTGGCTACACCTTC	CAWSGSAAGGYTF
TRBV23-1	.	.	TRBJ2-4	TGCGCCAGCAGTCCCAGTTCACGGGAACAGTACTTC	CASSPSSREQYF
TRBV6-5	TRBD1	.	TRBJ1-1	TGTGCCAGCACGTCAACAGGGGAGTACACTGAAGCTTTCTTT	CASTSTGEYTEAFF
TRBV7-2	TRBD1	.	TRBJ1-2	TGTGCCAGCAGCTTGGCAGGGGGCGGCTACACCTTC	CASSLAGGGYTF
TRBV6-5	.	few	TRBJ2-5	TGTGCCAGCAGTTACTTCGGGACCCAGTACTTC	CASSYFGTQYF
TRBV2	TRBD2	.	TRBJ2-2	TGTGCCAGCAGTCGGTCTAGCGGATTAAACACCGGGGAGCTGTTTTTT	CASSRSSGLNTGELFF
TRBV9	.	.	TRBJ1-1	TGTGCCAGCAGCGCCCGACGGGACACTGAAGCTTTCTTT	CASSARRDTEAFF
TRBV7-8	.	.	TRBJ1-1	TGTGCCAGCAAGGCAGACTTAAACACTGAAGCTTTCTTT	CASKADLNTEAFF
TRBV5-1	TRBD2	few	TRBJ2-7	TGCGCCAGCAGCCTAAGCGGGAGCCGGAACGAGCAGTACTTC	CASSLSGSRNEQYF
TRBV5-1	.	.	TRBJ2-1	TGCGCCAGCACCCCCAGTGAGCGGTTAATCGAGCAGTTCTTC	CASTPSERLIEQFF
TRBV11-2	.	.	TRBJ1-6	TGTGCCAGCAGCTCAGCTTGGGGCATGGGGTCACCCCTCCACTTT	CASSSAWGMGSPLHF
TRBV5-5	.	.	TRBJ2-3	TGTGCCAGCAGCCTTCCGGGAGTTTCCACAGATACGCAGTATTTT	CASSLPGVSTDTQYF
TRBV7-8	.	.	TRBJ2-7	TGTGCCAGCAGCCCCGACTACACTCGAAGCTCCTACGAGCAGTACTTC	CASSPDYTRSSYEQYF
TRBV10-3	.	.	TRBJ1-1	TGTGCCATCAGTGAACAAACACCGGGTGAAGCTTTCTTT	CAISEQTPGEAFF
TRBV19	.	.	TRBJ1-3	TGTGCCAGTAGTATTGGCGGGCGAAACACCATATATTTT	CASSIGGRNTIYF
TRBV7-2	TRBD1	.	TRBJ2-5	TGTGCCAGCAGCCCCCAACCGGGACAGCAAGAGACCCAGTACTTC	CASSPQPGQQETQYF
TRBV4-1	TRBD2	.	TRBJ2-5	TGCGCCAGCAGCCAAGGTCGACTAGCGGCACAAGAGACCCAGTACTTC	CASSQGRLAAQETQYF
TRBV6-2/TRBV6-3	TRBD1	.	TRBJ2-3	TGTGCCAGCAGTAATGGACAGGGTACGGCAGATACGCAGTATTTT	CASSNGQGTADTQYF
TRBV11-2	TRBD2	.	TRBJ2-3	TGTGCCAGCAGCGCCCTAGCGGCATTCACAGATACGCAGTATTTT	CASSALAAFTDTQYF
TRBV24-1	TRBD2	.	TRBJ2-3	TGTGCCACCAGTGATAGCGGGATTGGTGCAGATACGCAGTATTTT	CATSDSGIGADTQYF
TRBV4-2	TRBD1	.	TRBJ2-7	TGTGCCAGCAGCCAAGGGTTTGACAGGGTCTACGAGCAGTACTTC	CASSQGFDRVYEQYF
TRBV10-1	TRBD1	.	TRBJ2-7	TGCGCCAGCAGTGAGTCGACAGGGGGCTACGAGCAGTACTTC	CASSESTGGYEQYF
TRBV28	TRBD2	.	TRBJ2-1	TGTGCCAGCAGACAAGGACTAGCGGGAGGGGTCTTC	CASRQGLAGGVF
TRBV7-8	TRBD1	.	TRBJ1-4	TGTGCCAGCAGCCCCAGGGACAGGGCAAGGGAAAAACTGTTTTTT	CASSPRDRAREKLFF
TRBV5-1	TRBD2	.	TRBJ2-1	TGCGCCAGCAGCTTAACCAGCGGGAGTCCTTACAATGAGCAGTTCTTC	CASSLTSGSPYNEQFF
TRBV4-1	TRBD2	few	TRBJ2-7	TGCGCCAGCAGCCAACTAGCGGGAGTAGACGAGCAGTACTTC	CASSQLAGVDEQYF
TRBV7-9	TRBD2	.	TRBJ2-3	TGTGCCAGCAGTACTAGCGGGAGGGTTGGAGATACGCAGTATTTT	CASSTSGRVGDTQYF
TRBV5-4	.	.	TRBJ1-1	TGTGCCAGCAGCTTGGGGTATGCGGGTCGGGGCACTGAAGCTTTCTTT	CASSLGYAGRGTEAFF
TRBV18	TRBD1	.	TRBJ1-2	TGTGCCAGCTCCCCTGGACAGGGGCAGGGCTACACCTTC	CASSPGQGQGYTF
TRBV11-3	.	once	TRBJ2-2	TGTGCCAGCAGCTCGGGACACGCGAACACCGGGGAGCTGTTTTTC	CASSSGHANTGELFF
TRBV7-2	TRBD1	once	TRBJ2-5	TGTGCCAGCAGCCTACAGGGGGCTGGGGAGACCCAGTACTTC	CASSLQGAGETQYF
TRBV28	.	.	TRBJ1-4	TGTGCCAGCAATCAGGGGCTTAGGGAAAAACTGTTTTTT	CASNQGLREKLFF
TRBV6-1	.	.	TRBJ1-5	TGTGCCAGCAGTGCTCCCCGGGGGGCCGGCAATCAGCCCCAGCATTTT	CASSAPRGAGNQPQHF
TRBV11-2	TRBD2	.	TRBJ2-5	TGTGCCAGCAGCTCTAGCGGGAGAAGTAAGACCCAGTACTTC	CASSSSGRSKTQYF
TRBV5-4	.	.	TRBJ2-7	TGTGCCAGCAGCCCGGTGGGCAGGGTAAACGAGCAGTACTTC	CASSPVGRVNEQYF
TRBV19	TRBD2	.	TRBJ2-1	TGTGCCAGTAGCAGGACTAGCGGGAGGGCTAATGAGCAGTTCTTC	CASSRTSGRANEQFF
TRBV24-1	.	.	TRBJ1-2	TGTGCCACCAGTGATATGGGCCCAACCGGCTACACCTTC	CATSDMGPTGYTF
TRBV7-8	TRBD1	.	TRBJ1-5	TGTGCCAGCAGCCGACAGGGGAGTAATCAGCCCCAGCATTTT	CASSRQGSNQPQHF
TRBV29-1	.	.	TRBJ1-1	TGCAGCGCACCGTGGGGGGGCGAGAGTTGGACTGAAGCTTTCTTT	CSAPWGGESWTEAFF
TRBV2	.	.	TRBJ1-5	TGTGCCAGCAATGGAGGGAATCAGCCCCAGCATTTT	CASNGGNQPQHF
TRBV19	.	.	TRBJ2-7	TGTGCCAGTAGTATAGTGGAGGGGGCATGGTACGAGCAGTACTTC	CASSIVEGAWYEQYF
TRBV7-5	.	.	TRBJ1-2	TGTGTCAGAAGCTTGGAGGGAACCTATGGCTACACCTTC	CVRSLEGTYGYTF
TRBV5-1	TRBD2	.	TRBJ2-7	TGCGCCAGCAGCCCCATAGCGGGAAGCCACGAGCAGTACTTC	CASSPIAGSHEQYF